Below are 18 T cell receptor beta chains sequenced from a single sample in a study of control samples from healthy donors and cancer patients. Clones were sequenced by immunoSEQ multiplex PCR, and TCRdb holds only the in-frame ones, with some missing. The sample contains approximately 120,000 clones, around 86% of which appear only once. Sample: blood. The receptors shown here come from a man aged 40-55 years in good health.

The V call is TRBV11-3, the J call TRBJ1-1; D uncertain. The ends were cut back, 5 bases at V and 0 bases at J, with 10 bases in the middle. Germline assignment: CDR1 SGHNT and CDR2 YENEEA. CDR3 length: 14 residues. The CDR3, as DNA: TGTGCCAGCAGCCGTTACAGACTGAACACTGAAGCTTTCTTT. The encoded protein is CASSRYRLNTEAFF. Full variable domain (outside the CDR3, taken from reference TRBV11-3 and TRBJ1-1): EAGVVQSPRYKIIEKKQPVAFWCNPISGHNTLYWYLQNLGQGPELLIRYENEEAVDDSQLPKDRFSAERLKGVDSTLKIQPAELGDSAVYLCASSRYRLNTEAFFGQGTRLTVV.

The V and J genes are TRBV30 and TRBJ2-1, with a tentative D call TRBD2 (5 bases). This CDR3 is 14 amino acids long. V was shortened by 0 bases and J by 0 bases, with 6 bases between the two germline ends. CDR1 is GTSNPN and CDR2 is SVGIG in the germline V gene (reference sequence). The CDR3 DNA is TGTGCCTGGAGTGTACGGGGCTCCTACAATGAGCAGTTCTTC. Translation: CAWSVRGSYNEQFF.

The chain joins TRBV7-3 to TRBJ2-3; tentative D call: TRBD2 (5 bases). The V gene lost 5 bases and the J gene lost 2 bases, with 14 bases spanning the gap. The CDR3 runs to 15 residues. The germline V gene encodes CDR1 SGHTA and CDR2 FQGTGA. CDR3 bases: TGTGCCAGCAGCCCCTACGGGGTAGTCACAGATACGCAGTATTTT. It codes for CASSPYGVVTDTQYF.

The chain has TRBV29-1 and TRBJ1-2; D gene ambiguous. Germline assignment: CDR1 SQVTM and CDR2 ANQGSEA. This CDR3 has 11 residues. Trimming took off 2 bases at V and 2 bases at J, with 3 bases between the two ends. CDR3 residues: CSVEQNYGYTF. The CDR3 DNA sequence: TGCAGCGTTGAACAGAACTATGGCTACACCTTC. The full variable domain, with the rest looked up from reference TRBV29-1 and TRBJ1-2, is SAVISQKPSRDICQRGTSLTIQCQVDSQVTMMFWYRQQPGQSLTLIATANQGSEATYESGFVIDKFPISRPNLTFSTLTVSNMSPEDSSIYLCSVEQNYGYTFGSGTRLTVV.

This rearrangement joins TRBV11-2 to TRBJ1-2; 7 bases agree with TRBD1. Germline CDR1 SGHAT, CDR2 FQNNGV. Trimming at V came to 3 bases and at J to 8 bases, leaving 9 bases not matched to a gene. This CDR3 spans 14 amino acids. CDR3 sequence: CASSFGQGGGGYTF. The CDR3 DNA reads TGTGCCAGCAGCTTCGGGCAGGGGGGAGGAGGCTACACCTTC.

The chain links TRBV10-2 to TRBJ2-7; tentatively, D is TRBD1 (6 bases). V was clipped by 6 bases and J by 5 bases, with 11 bases between them. This CDR3 is built from 12 residues. Germline V lookup: CDR1 WSHSY, CDR2 SAAADI. CDR3 nucleotide sequence: TGCGCCAGCAGAAACAGGGTGGACGAGCAGTACTTC. Protein product: CASRNRVDEQYF.

The chain carries TRBV7-7 and TRBJ2-5, with D maybe TRBD2 (6 bases). Trimming removed 5 bases from V and 0 bases from J, with 13 bases in between. The CDR3 has 15 amino acids. CDR1 is SSHAT and CDR2 is FNYEAQ in the germline V gene (reference sequence). This CDR3 is CASSIGGGNQETQYF. The CDR3 DNA is TGTGCCAGCAGCATCGGGGGTGGTAACCAAGAGACCCAGTACTTC.

The chain joins TRBV19 to TRBJ2-5; maybe TRBD1 (5 bases). CDR1 and CDR2 from the germline V gene are LNHDA and SQIVND (reference sequence). The germline V and J ends were trimmed by 6 bases and 5 bases, with 13 bases remaining between them. The CDR3 is 13 amino acids. CDR3 amino acids: CASRLQGQETQYF. CDR3 coding DNA: TGTGCCAGTAGACTTCAGGGTCAGGAGACCCAGTACTTC.

The chain links TRBV6-5 to TRBJ2-5; 8 bases map to TRBD1. Trimming took 6 bases from V and 4 from J; bases not matched to a gene: 7. There are 14 residues in the CDR3. Germline V lookup: CDR1 MNHEY, CDR2 SVGAGI. CDR3 nucleotide sequence: TGTGCCAGCAGCCTCAGGGGGCTCGGAGAGACCCAGTACTTC. Translated: CASSLRGLGETQYF.

J is TRBJ2-7 and V is TRBV5-1, with no clear D. The ends were cut back, 1 base at V and 0 bases at J, with 8 bases in the middle. The CDR3 runs to 14 residues. Germline CDR1 SGHRS, CDR2 YFSETQ. The CDR3 DNA reads TGCGCCAGCAGCTTGTACAGTAACTCCTACGAGCAGTACTTC. It yields the protein CASSLYSNSYEQYF.

This clone was picked up one time. The CDR3 loop reads CASSRDLNSPLHF. The DNA of the CDR3 is TGTGCCAGCTCTCGGGACTTAAATTCACCCCTCCACTTT. The V and J genes are TRBV7-8 and TRBJ1-6, with D possibly being TRBD1 (5 bases). CDR1 SGHVS and CDR2 FQNEAQ come from the germline V gene. The CDR3 has 13 residues. The V end lost 8 bases, the J end lost 7 bases, and 12 bases lay between the germline ends.

The chain is built from TRBV18 and TRBJ1-1; 7 bases map to TRBD1. This CDR3 has 13 amino acids. Unmatched junction bases numbered 3, after V lost 4 bases and J lost 4 bases. Germline assignment: CDR1 KGHSH and CDR2 LQKENI. CDR3 protein: CASSRDRFTEAFF. The CDR3 nucleotides read TGTGCCAGCTCACGGGACAGATTCACTGAAGCTTTCTTT.

The chain combines TRBV5-1 with TRBJ1-4, with D perhaps matching TRBD1 (5 bases). V lost 2 bases and J 5 bases, leaving 10 bases between the germline ends. This CDR3 spans 14 amino acids. The germline V gene encodes CDR1 SGHRS and CDR2 YFSETQ. The CDR3 nucleotides are TGCGCCAGCAGCTTCGACAGCACCAATGAAAAACTGTTTTTT. Protein product: CASSFDSTNEKLFF. Looking up the rest from reference TRBV5-1 and TRBJ1-4 gives the full variable domain: KAGVTQTPRYLIKTRGQQVTLSCSPISGHRSVSWYQQTPGQGLQFLFEYFSETQRNKGNFPGRFSGRQFSNSRSEMNVSTLELGDSALYLCASSFDSTNEKLFFGSGTQLSVL.

The chain carries TRBV5-4 and TRBJ1-1, with D possibly matching TRBD1 (6 bases). CDR3 length: 13 residues. In germline, CDR1 is SGHNT, CDR2 YYREEE (reference sequence). V gave up 4 bases and J gave up 5 bases, with 12 bases separating them. CDR3 DNA: TGTGCCAGCAGCCCAGGGGTTGGAACTGAAGCTTTCTTT. It encodes CASSPGVGTEAFF.

The rearrangement joins TRBV7-2 to TRBJ1-6, with D uncertain. Trimming took off 1 base at V and 6 bases at J, with 7 bases between the two ends. The CDR3 length is 14 residues. Germline values: CDR1 SGHTA, CDR2 FQGNSA. The CDR3 here is CASSLGIINSPLHF. The CDR3 DNA reads as TGTGCCAGCAGCTTAGGGATCATTAATTCACCCCTCCACTTT. Full variable domain (rest looked up from reference TRBV7-2 and TRBJ1-6): GAGVSQSPSNKVTEKGKDVELRCDPISGHTALYWYRQSLGQGLEFLIYFQGNSAPDKSGLPSDRFSAERTGGSVSTLTIQRTQQEDSAVYLCASSLGIINSPLHFGNGTRLTVT.

The CDR3 region has the DNA TGTGCCAGCAGCCCCTCGGGACTTGCCTCAGATACGCAGTATTTT. Residues: CASSPSGLASDTQYF. V and J are TRBV7-3 and TRBJ2-3; D is perhaps TRBD2 (6 bases). Germline V gives CDR1 SGHTA, CDR2 FQGTGA. There are 15 residues in the CDR3. Trimming removed 5 bases at V and 4 bases at J, with 16 bases between.

V usage is TRBV6-6 and J usage is TRBJ1-3, with 7 bases aligning to TRBD1. CDR3 length equals 15 residues. J lost 2 bases, V lost 6 bases, and 7 bases had no gene match. Per the germline V gene, CDR1 is MNHNY and CDR2 is SVGAGI (reference sequence). The CDR3 sequence is CASSSDRVAGNTIYF. The CDR3 nucleotides are TGTGCCAGCAGCTCCGACAGGGTGGCTGGAAACACCATATATTTT.

The V and J genes are TRBV7-9 and TRBJ1-2, with 8 bases that match TRBD1. V shed 7 bases and J 3 bases; nucleotides not matched to a gene: 4. Germline V CDR1 and CDR2: SEHNR, FQNEAQ (reference sequence). This CDR3 is 13 amino acids long. The CDR3 nucleotides are TGTGCCAGCACCCTGACAGGGGACTATGGCTACACCTTC. Translated: CASTLTGDYGYTF.